This T cell receptor (beta chain) was sequenced for a study of Ad26.COV2.S vaccination and SARS-CoV-2 variants. As for the study in general: The trial was COV1001 and the donor's arm was Ad26.COV2.S. Doses of Ad26.COV2.S were injected into muscle once or twice, 56 days apart. Broader study findings: Comparable non-spike TCR breadth was observed in vaccine and placebo recipients.

Libraries were prepared by immunoSEQ multiplex PCR; TCRdb keeps only in-frame clonotypes and omits some of them. The sample consists of around 420,000 clones, more than 75% of them appearing once. CDR1 MDHEN and CDR2 SYDVKM come from the germline V gene. The CDR3 totals 16 residues. V lost 5 bases and J lost 6; bases outside the gene matches: 11. Comment on this clone: No antigen is known for it.

Treatment specified: 19 received Ad26.COV2.S at low or high dose, single or two shots; roughly five received placebo; per-sample allocation not given. Each sample was drawn 63 days after the first injection (of vaccine or placebo). This sequence was found in a person aged 18 to 59 who received the Ad26.COV2.S COVID-19 vaccine or a placebo. The sequenced sample was peripheral blood, obtained in a trial of Ad26.COV2.S vaccine versus placebo. The chain links TRBV28 to TRBJ1-5, with 9 bases identical to TRBD1. The CDR3 nucleotides read TGTGCCAGCAGTGGCCAGGGACAGGGAGAAGGTCAGCCCCAGCATTTT. Translating gives CASSGQGQGEGQPQHF.